The entry that follows covers one TCR beta chain sequence. This clonotype was recorded many times. Its antigen has not been determined. No per-base quality is available; no much larger clone lies one base away. This sample was taken from a study of post-analysis software for immune sequencing data (dated by TCRdb to between 2015 and 2017). For the study in its entirety: Relapsing-remitting, secondary progressive and progressive-relapsing multiple sclerosis were recorded as disease courses, and subtype annotation was lacking for some patients. A subset of samples was prepared in parallel using single-end sample barcoding, then pooled and co-amplified after Illumina adapter ligation. The multiple sclerosis patient repertoires were compared with 11 previously published healthy control repertoires from donors aged roughly 6 to 27 years.

The CDR3, from cysteine to phenylalanine, totals 14 residues. Only the CDR3 part of the read is kept: 42 bases, read in frame from the first base. Per the germline V gene, ENHRY is the CDR1 and SYGVKD is the CDR2. Trimming removed 4 bases from V and 9 bases from J, leaving 18 bases between the germline ends. Library preparation was by PCR. Sequencing took place on an Illumina HiSeq 2500. To reduce PCR and sequencing biases, unique molecular identifiers were built into the TCR beta cDNA libraries. Roughly 500,000 cDNA molecules were obtained for every 1 to 10 million input T cells, so each molecule roughly corresponded to one T cell. Patient libraries were prepared and sequenced with the same protocol used for the earlier healthy control dataset. Samples belonging to the same batch were prepared together, multiplexed and sequenced on a shared HiSeq lane. The study's own analysis went as follows. MIGEC was used to process the raw barcoded reads, and molecular identifier groups with only a single read were discarded before consensus assembly and CDR3 extraction. Clonotype tables were post-analysed with VDJtools, and diversity was normalized by down-sampling all datasets to the smallest sample size. In repertoire overlap clustering, CDR3 amino acid sequences, but not nucleotide sequences, were matched to correct batch-related cross-sample contamination. The public reads were run again by TCRdb, first through fastp at Q25 and then through MiXCR, and only productive beta chains were kept. Each CDR3 protein appears once, grouped with its most common genes and DNA. TCRdb's processing, not the authors' own work, is the source of the V and J calls. The sample yields under 200,000 distinct CDR3 sequences; over 25% were counted once. The ten biggest clones cover 3.4% of the sample.

The full study reports these points: Multiple sclerosis patients had significantly lower normalized Chao1 diversity than controls, a result that suggests substantial peripheral T-cell clonal expansion. Direct clustering with F measure revealed strong co-clustering of samples prepared in the same batch, which led to a batch-effect correction. Significantly higher frequencies in patients than in controls were found for several TRBV segments, including TRBV5-6, TRBV5-1 and TRBV20-1. The control group was slightly older than the multiple sclerosis patient group.

TCR beta repertoires were profiled from peripheral blood of more than ten young patients with multiple sclerosis to demonstrate the VDJtools post-analysis software. The patients with multiple sclerosis were children and adolescents between roughly 6 and 17 years of age. The chain is encoded by TRBV10-3 joined to TRBJ2-5, and the D gene may be TRBD2, 6 bases matching. The sample consisted of blood. The clonotype comes from a girl aged 2 to 17 with multiple sclerosis. The CDR3 region reads CAISGLGTAGAQYF. In nucleotides, the sequence is TGTGCCATCAGTGGACTGGGAACAGCGGGTGCCCAGTACTTC.